One and the same sample provided the 5 T cell receptor beta chains below, sequenced in a study of blood T cell repertoires in COVID-19. Clones were read by immunoSEQ multiplex PCR, and TCRdb kept only the in-frame ones, dropping some. This sample has 150,000 to 200,000 clones, with about nine tenths found just once. Material: peripheral blood. The receptors were gathered from a man younger than 35 with acute or convalescent COVID-19.

This clone showed up just once. The rearrangement links TRBV9 to TRBJ1-5; unclear D gene. Per the germline V gene, CDR1 is SGDLS and CDR2 is YYNGEE. The CDR3 is 14 amino acids. V was pared by 3 bases and J by 2 bases, with 9 bases between. The CDR3 loop is CASSADTGNQPQHF. The CDR3 nucleotides read TGTGCCAGCAGCGCTGACACAGGCAATCAGCCCCAGCATTTT. The whole variable domain, remainder taken from reference TRBV9 and TRBJ1-5, is DSGVTQTPKHLITATGQRVTLRCSPRSGDLSVYWYQQSLDQGLQFLIQYYNGEERAKGNILERFSAQQFPDLHSELNLSSLELGDSALYFCASSADTGNQPQHFGDGTRLSIL.

The chain has TRBV6-5 and TRBJ2-3; TRBD1 agrees at 9 bases. V lost 2 bases to trimming and J lost 2 bases; unmatched junction nucleotides: 2. This CDR3 contains 15 residues. The germline V gene encodes CDR1 MNHEY and CDR2 SVGAGI. CDR3 sequence (DNA): TGTGCCAGCAGTTACAGACAGGGGGACACAGATACGCAGTATTTT. It specifies CASSYRQGDTDTQYF.

This chain's CDR3 is CASSTPGQGGEQYF. The CDR3 DNA is TGTGCCAGCAGTACCCCGGGACAGGGGGGGGAGCAGTACTTC. The chain has TRBV6-5 and TRBJ2-7; 11 bases agree with TRBD1. The germline V gene has CDR1 MNHEY and CDR2 SVGAGI. This CDR3 region has 14 residues. V shed 5 bases and J 7 bases; nucleotides not matched to a gene: 7.

J is TRBJ2-5 and V is TRBV11-3; 10 bases match TRBD1. Germline values: CDR1 SGHNT, CDR2 YENEEA. The CDR3 covers 16 residues. J lost 5 bases, V lost 2 bases, and 8 bases had no gene match. CDR3 sequence: CASSLNPTGGQETQYF. The CDR3, as DNA: TGTGCCAGCAGCTTAAACCCGACAGGGGGCCAGGAGACCCAGTACTTC.

The chain has TRBV7-8 and TRBJ2-7; 9 bases are a match to TRBD2. The CDR3 has 16 residues. The V segment lost 1 base and the J segment 6 bases; nucleotides outside the gene matches: 10. CDR1 SGHVS and CDR2 FQNEAQ come from the germline V gene. The CDR3 nucleotides read TGTGCCAGCAGCTTAGTGGCTAGCGGGATCCTCCCCGAGCAGTACTTC. Protein sequence: CASSLVASGILPEQYF.